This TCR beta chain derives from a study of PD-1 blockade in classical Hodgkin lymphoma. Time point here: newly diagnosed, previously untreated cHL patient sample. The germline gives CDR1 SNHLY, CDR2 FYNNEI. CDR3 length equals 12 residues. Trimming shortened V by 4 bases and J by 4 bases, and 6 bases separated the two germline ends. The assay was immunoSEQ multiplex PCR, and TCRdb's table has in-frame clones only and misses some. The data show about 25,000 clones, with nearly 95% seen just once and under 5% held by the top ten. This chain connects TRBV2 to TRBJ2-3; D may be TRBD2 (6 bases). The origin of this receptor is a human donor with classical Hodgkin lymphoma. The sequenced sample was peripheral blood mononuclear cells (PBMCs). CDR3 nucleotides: TGTGCCAGCAGTGCGGGGGCAGATACGCAGTATTTT. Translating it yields CASSAGADTQYF.